The 21 T cell receptor beta chains given below trace back to one sample, sequenced in a study of cytomegalovirus exposure and HLA in healthy donors. Sequencing used immunoSEQ multiplex PCR; TCRdb keeps in-frame clones, though not all of them. The table has some 110,000 clones, about 85% seen once; the top ten hold approximately 4.5%. The sequenced sample was PBMCs. All receptors come from a man between 18 and 35 years old in good health and CMV-seropositive.

This chain joins TRBV7-9 and TRBJ1-1, with 7 positions matching TRBD1. The germline gives CDR1 SEHNR, CDR2 FQNEAQ (reference sequence). The J segment lost 5 bases and the V segment lost 2 bases, leaving 5 bases of the junction unmatched. The CDR3 consists of 14 residues. CDR3 protein: CASSLKGAHTEAFF. The CDR3 DNA sequence: TGTGCCAGCAGCTTAAAGGGGGCGCATACTGAAGCTTTCTTT.

V is TRBV5-5 and J is TRBJ1-5, with TRBD1 as a possible D gene (6 bases). Trimming removed 1 base from V and 0 bases from J, with 8 bases in between. CDR3 length: 15 amino acids. Germline V CDR1 and CDR2: SGHKS, YYEKEE (reference sequence). CDR3: CASSLTGNSNQPQHF. In DNA, the CDR3 is TGTGCCAGCAGCTTGACAGGGAATAGCAATCAGCCCCAGCATTTT.

This chain connects TRBV11-2 to TRBJ2-7, with 9 positions matching TRBD1. CDR1 is SGHAT and CDR2 is FQNNGV in the germline V gene. There are 15 residues in the CDR3. Unmatched junction bases numbered 2, after V lost 2 bases and J lost 0 bases. The CDR3 bases are TGTGCCAGCAGCTTAACGACAGGGGGCTCCTACGAGCAGTACTTC. This sequence encodes CASSLTTGGSYEQYF.

The chain combines TRBV29-1 with TRBJ2-3; D ambiguous. V lost 3 bases and J 5 bases, leaving 6 bases between the germline ends. The CDR3 runs 11 residues. Germline V gene sequence: CDR1 SQVTM, CDR2 ANQGSEA. The CDR3 DNA reads as TGCAGCGTTGATGGTAGAGATACGCAGTATTTT. Its protein is CSVDGRDTQYF.

The sample holds a few counts of this clone. J is TRBJ2-7 and V is TRBV18, with D perhaps matching TRBD1 (6 bases). Between the trimmed V and J ends, which lost 5 bases and 3 bases, there was a span of 20 bases. CDR1 and CDR2 from the germline V gene are KGHSH and LQKENI. The CDR3 contains 16 residues. CDR3 amino acids: CASSFHVGQRDYEQYF. CDR3 in DNA: TGTGCCAGCTCATTCCACGTAGGACAGAGAGACTACGAGCAGTACTTC.

On this clone: Other DNA sequences in the sample encode the same CDR3. J is TRBJ2-6 and V is TRBV6-4, with D perhaps TRBD2 (6 bases). Per the germline V gene, CDR1 is MRHNA and CDR2 is SNTAGT. With 3 bases removed from V and 0 bases from J, the gap between germline ends came to 6 bases. This CDR3 is 15 amino acids long. CDR3 bases: TGTGCCAGCAGTGAGGGGGGCTCTGGGGCCAACGTCCTGACTTTC. Translating it yields CASSEGGSGANVLTF.

The gene calls are TRBV13 and TRBJ2-3; 9 nucleotides line up with TRBD2. The CDR3 spans 16 residues. Per germline, CDR1 PRHDT and CDR2 FYEKMQ (reference sequence). Unmatched junction bases numbered 13, after V lost 8 bases and J lost 4 bases. Here the CDR3 reads CASGIRTAGGPDTQYF. CDR3 DNA sequence: TGTGCCAGCGGAATACGGACGGCGGGGGGGCCAGATACGCAGTATTTT.

The chain recombines TRBV7-2 with TRBJ1-2, with D possibly matching TRBD1 (5 bases). Germline CDR1 reads SGHTA; CDR2 reads FQGNSA. CDR3 length equals 13 residues. The V end lost 3 bases, the J end lost 6 bases, and 11 bases lay between the germline ends. The CDR3 sequence: CASSFRARDGYTF. The CDR3 coding sequence is TGTGCCAGCAGCTTCAGGGCCAGGGATGGCTACACCTTC.

The chain carries TRBV5-4 and TRBJ2-2, with D possibly being TRBD1 (5 bases). The CDR3 sequence is 14 residues long. From germline, CDR1 is SGHNT and CDR2 YYREEE (reference sequence). V lost 3 bases and J 6 bases, leaving 12 bases between the germline ends. CDR3 DNA sequence: TGTGCCAGCAGCTCAAGCCAGGGCTCCGGGGAGCTGTTTTTT. Residues: CASSSSQGSGELFF. The complete variable domain, with remaining parts taken from reference TRBV5-4 and TRBJ2-2, reads ETGVTQSPTHLIKTRGQQVTLRCSSQSGHNTVSWYQQALGQGPQFIFQYYREEENGRGNFPPRFSGLQFPNYSSELNVNALELDDSALYLCASSSSQGSGELFFGEGSRLTVL.

On this clone: Other DNA sequences within the sample encode an identical CDR3. This sequence joins TRBV7-6 and TRBJ2-3; no definite D call. This CDR3 is 12 amino acids long. From germline, CDR1 is SGHVS and CDR2 FNYEAQ. Trimming took off 2 bases at V and 4 bases at J, with 4 bases between the two ends. In DNA, the CDR3 is TGTGCCAGCAGCTTACTATCAGATACGCAGTATTTT. It is translated as CASSLLSDTQYF.

The chain couples TRBV6-1 to TRBJ1-2; D remains ambiguous. The germline gives CDR1 MNHNS, CDR2 SASEGT. The CDR3 is made up of 14 amino acids. Trimming took off 5 bases at V and 5 bases at J, with 15 bases between the two ends. CDR3: CASSIWAAQYGYTF. The CDR3 nucleotides are TGTGCCAGCAGTATATGGGCAGCTCAGTATGGCTACACCTTC.

V usage is TRBV11-1 and J usage is TRBJ1-1; D may be TRBD1 (5 bases). Germline CDR1 and CDR2: SGHAT and FQDESV (reference sequence). Trimming left V 1 base short and J 4 bases short, with 13 bases between. This CDR3 contains 15 residues. The DNA for the CDR3 is TGTGCCAGCAGCTTAGAGCTCGGGAGGGGCACTGAAGCTTTCTTT. Amino acids: CASSLELGRGTEAFF.

The rearrangement joins TRBV14 to TRBJ1-2; no clear D. V lost 1 base to trimming and J lost 8 bases, with 17 bases between them. Germline CDR1 is SGHDN and CDR2 is FVKESK. The CDR3 sequence is 15 residues long. The CDR3 region is CASSQGGGRRGGYTF. The CDR3 DNA is TGTGCCAGCAGCCAAGGTGGCGGTCGACGAGGCGGCTACACCTTC.

The chain is built from TRBV6-1 and TRBJ1-2; TRBD1 agrees at 7 bases. The V gene end was trimmed by 6 bases and the J gene end by 5 bases; junction bases not matched to a gene: 6. The CDR3 loop spans 13 amino acids. Germline lookup yields CDR1 MNHNS and CDR2 SASEGT. CDR3 nucleotide sequence: TGTGCCAGCAGAGCTACAGGGGCTTATGGCTACACCTTC. Translating it yields CASRATGAYGYTF.

Here the CDR3 DNA reads TGTGCCAGCAGCGTAGCGGGCGGGGGAACATCTGGAAACACCATATATTTT. It yields the protein CASSVAGGGTSGNTIYF. The chain is built from TRBV9 and TRBJ1-3; TRBD1 might be the D (5 bases). V was clipped by 0 bases and J by 1 base, with 14 bases between them. Germline V CDR1 and CDR2: SGDLS, YYNGEE. This CDR3 is built from 17 residues.

V usage is TRBV4-3 and J usage is TRBJ2-3; D may be TRBD2 (5 bases). Germline values: CDR1 LGHNA, CDR2 YSLEER. This CDR3 has 16 amino acids. V was pared by 0 bases and J by 2 bases, with 12 bases between. The CDR3 DNA sequence: TGCGCCAGCAGCCAAGATCTGGGAGATTACACAGATACGCAGTATTTT. The encoded protein is CASSQDLGDYTDTQYF.

The chain combines TRBV5-5 with TRBJ1-1; the D gene is possibly TRBD1 (6 bases). The CDR3 is 16 residues long. V gave up 1 base and J gave up 5 bases, with 18 bases separating them. The germline CDR1 and CDR2 sequences are SGHKS and YYEKEE (reference sequence). In nucleotides, the CDR3 is TGTGCCAGCAGCTTGCAAACAGGGAGTTCGGGGACTGAAGCTTTCTTT. Translated, it gives CASSLQTGSSGTEAFF.

J is TRBJ1-2 and V is TRBV2; the match to TRBD1 covers 8 bases. In germline, CDR1 is SNHLY, CDR2 FYNNEI. The trim removed 6 bases at V and 7 bases at J, leaving 4 bases unmatched. The CDR3 has 12 residues. The CDR3 nucleotides are TGTGCCAGCAGATCAGGGGGCGTTGGCTACACCTTC. This sequence encodes CASRSGGVGYTF.

In nucleotides, the CDR3 is TGTGCCAGCAGAAACAGGGCCGAAGCTTTCTTT. It is translated as CASRNRAEAFF. The rearrangement joins TRBV28 to TRBJ1-1, with D possibly TRBD1 on 6 matching bases. This CDR3 is 11 amino acids long. With 6 bases removed from V and 8 bases from J, the gap between germline ends came to 10 bases. Germline V CDR1 and CDR2: MDHEN, SYDVKM.

This rearrangement joins TRBV4-2 to TRBJ2-5, with TRBD2 as a possible D gene (6 bases). V lost 0 bases and J lost 4, with 18 bases in between. Germline loops: CDR1 LGHNA, CDR2 YNFKEQ. This CDR3 has 17 residues. The CDR3 loop is CASSQEGGGAEGETQYF. The CDR3 DNA is TGTGCCAGCAGCCAAGAGGGCGGCGGGGCCGAGGGAGAGACCCAGTACTTC.

This rearrangement joins TRBV6-6 to TRBJ1-1, with D tentatively TRBD1 (6 bases). Looked up from germline, CDR1 is MNHNY and CDR2 is SVGAGI (reference sequence). The V and J ends lost 6 bases and 4 bases respectively, with 15 bases between them. CDR3 length equals 14 residues. CDR3 sequence: CASSLTGTSTEAFF. CDR3 DNA: TGTGCCAGCAGCTTGACCGGGACAAGCACTGAAGCTTTCTTT.